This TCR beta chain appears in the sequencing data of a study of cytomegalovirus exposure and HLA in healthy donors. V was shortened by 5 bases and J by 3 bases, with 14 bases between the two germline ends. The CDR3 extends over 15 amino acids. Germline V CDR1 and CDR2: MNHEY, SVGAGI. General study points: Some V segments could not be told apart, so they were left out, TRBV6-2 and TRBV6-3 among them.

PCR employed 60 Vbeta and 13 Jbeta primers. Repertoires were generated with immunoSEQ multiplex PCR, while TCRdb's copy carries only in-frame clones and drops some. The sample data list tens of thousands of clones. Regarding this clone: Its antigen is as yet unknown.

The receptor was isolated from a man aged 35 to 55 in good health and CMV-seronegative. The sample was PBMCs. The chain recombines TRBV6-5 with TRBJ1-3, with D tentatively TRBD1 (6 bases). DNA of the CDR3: TGTGCCAGCAGTCCACAGGGAACAGATGGAAACACCATATATTTT. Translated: CASSPQGTDGNTIYF.